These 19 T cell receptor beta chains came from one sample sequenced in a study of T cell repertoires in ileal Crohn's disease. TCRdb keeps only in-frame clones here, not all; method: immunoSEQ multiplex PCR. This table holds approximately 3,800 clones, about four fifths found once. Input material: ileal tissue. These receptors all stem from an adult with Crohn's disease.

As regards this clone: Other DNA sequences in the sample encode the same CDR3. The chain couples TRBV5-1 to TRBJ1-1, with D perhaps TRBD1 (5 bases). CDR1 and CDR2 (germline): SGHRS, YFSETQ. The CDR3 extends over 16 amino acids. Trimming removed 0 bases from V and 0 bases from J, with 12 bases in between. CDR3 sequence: CASSLAVGHLNTEAFF. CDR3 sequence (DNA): TGCGCCAGCAGCTTGGCCGTCGGACACTTGAACACTGAAGCTTTCTTT.

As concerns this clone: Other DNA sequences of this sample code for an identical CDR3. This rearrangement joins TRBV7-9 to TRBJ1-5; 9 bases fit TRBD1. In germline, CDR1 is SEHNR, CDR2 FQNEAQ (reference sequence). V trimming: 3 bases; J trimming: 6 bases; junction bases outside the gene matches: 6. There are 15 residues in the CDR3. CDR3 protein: CASSLPGQGIQPQHF. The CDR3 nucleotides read TGTGCCAGCAGCTTGCCGGGACAGGGAATTCAGCCCCAGCATTTT.

The CDR3, as DNA: TGTGCCTGGACGGCGGGGAGCACAGATACGCAGTATTTT. Its protein product is CAWTAGSTDTQYF. V is TRBV30 and J is TRBJ2-3; weak D call: TRBD2 (6 bases). Trimming stripped 4 bases from V and 0 bases from J, with 8 bases between. Germline CDR1 and CDR2: GTSNPN and SVGIG (reference sequence). The CDR3 loop spans 13 amino acids.

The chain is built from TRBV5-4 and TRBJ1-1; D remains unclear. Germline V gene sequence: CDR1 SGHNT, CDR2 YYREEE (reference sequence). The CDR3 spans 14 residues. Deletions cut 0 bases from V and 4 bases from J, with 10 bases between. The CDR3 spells CASSLGQRVTEAFF. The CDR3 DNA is TGTGCCAGCAGCTTGGGGCAGCGGGTCACTGAAGCTTTCTTT.

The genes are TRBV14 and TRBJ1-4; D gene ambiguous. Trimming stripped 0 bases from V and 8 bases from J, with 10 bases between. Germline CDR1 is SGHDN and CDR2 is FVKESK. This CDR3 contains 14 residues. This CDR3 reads CASSQDTAREKLFF. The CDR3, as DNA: TGTGCCAGCAGCCAAGATACCGCGCGGGAAAAACTGTTTTTT.

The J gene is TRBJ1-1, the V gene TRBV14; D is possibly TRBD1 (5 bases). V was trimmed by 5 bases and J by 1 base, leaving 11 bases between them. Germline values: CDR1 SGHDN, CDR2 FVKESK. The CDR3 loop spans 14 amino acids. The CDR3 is CASSWGLRNTEAFF. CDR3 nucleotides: TGTGCCAGCAGCTGGGGCCTACGGAACACTGAAGCTTTCTTT.

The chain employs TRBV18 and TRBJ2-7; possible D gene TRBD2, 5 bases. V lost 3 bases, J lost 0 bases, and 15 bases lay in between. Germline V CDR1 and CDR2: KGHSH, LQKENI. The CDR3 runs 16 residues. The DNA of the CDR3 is TGTGCCAGCTCACCCTCTGTCGCGGGTGGCTCCTACGAGCAGTACTTC. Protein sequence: CASSPSVAGGSYEQYF.

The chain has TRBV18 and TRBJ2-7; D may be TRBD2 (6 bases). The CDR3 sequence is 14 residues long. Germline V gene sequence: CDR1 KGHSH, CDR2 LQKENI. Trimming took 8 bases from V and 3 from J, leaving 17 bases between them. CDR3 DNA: TGTGCCAGCGCTGGAGGGACCAAAGACTACGAGCAGTACTTC. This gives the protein CASAGGTKDYEQYF.

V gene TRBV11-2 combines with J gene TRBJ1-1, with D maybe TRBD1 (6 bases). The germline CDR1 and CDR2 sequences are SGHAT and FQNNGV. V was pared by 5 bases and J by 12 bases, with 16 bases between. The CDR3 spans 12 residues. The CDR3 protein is CASSRGALWTFF. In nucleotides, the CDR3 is TGTGCCAGCAGCCGGGGGGCCTTGTGGACTTTCTTT.

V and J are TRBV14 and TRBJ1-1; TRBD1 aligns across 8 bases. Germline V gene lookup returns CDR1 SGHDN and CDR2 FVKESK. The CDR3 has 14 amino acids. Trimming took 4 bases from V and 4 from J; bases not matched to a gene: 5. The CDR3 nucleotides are TGTGCCAGCAGCCTGAACAGGGGGAGCACTGAAGCTTTCTTT. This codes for CASSLNRGSTEAFF. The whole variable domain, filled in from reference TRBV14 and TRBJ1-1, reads EAGVTQFPSHSVIEKGQTVTLRCDPISGHDNLYWYRRVMGKEIKFLLHFVKESKQDESGMPNNRFLAERTGGTYSTLKVQPAELEDSGVYFCASSLNRGSTEAFFGQGTRLTVV.

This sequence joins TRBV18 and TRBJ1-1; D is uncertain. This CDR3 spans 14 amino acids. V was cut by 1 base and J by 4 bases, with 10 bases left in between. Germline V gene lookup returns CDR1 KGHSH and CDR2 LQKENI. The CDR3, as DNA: TGTGCCAGCTCACCACAGGGTGAGGGCACTGAAGCTTTCTTT. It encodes CASSPQGEGTEAFF.

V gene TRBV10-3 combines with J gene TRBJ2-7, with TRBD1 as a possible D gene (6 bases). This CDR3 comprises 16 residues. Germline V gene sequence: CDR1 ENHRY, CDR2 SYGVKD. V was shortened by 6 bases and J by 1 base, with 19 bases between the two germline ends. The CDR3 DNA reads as TGTGCCATCAGCTCGAGGACTCGCAGGGGTTCCTACGAGCAGTACTTC. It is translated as CAISSRTRRGSYEQYF.

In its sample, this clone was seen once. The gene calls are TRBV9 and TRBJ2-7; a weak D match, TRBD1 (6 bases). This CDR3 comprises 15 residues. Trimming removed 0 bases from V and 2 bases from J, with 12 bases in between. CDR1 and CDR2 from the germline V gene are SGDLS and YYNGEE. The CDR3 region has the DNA TGTGCCAGCAGCGTAGCCACGGACAGTACCTACGAGCAGTACTTC. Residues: CASSVATDSTYEQYF.

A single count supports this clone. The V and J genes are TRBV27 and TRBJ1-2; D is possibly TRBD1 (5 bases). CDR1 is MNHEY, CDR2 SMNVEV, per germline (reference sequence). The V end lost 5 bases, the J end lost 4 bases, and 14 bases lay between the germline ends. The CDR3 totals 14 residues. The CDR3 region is CASSRDSGFYGYTF. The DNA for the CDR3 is TGTGCCAGCAGTAGGGACTCTGGATTCTATGGCTACACCTTC.

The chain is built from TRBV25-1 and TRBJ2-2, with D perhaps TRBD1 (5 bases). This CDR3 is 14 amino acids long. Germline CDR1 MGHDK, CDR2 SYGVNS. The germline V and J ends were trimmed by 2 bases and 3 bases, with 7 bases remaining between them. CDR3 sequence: CASSEPRDTGELFF. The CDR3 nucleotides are TGTGCCAGCAGTGAACCCAGGGACACCGGGGAGCTGTTTTTT.

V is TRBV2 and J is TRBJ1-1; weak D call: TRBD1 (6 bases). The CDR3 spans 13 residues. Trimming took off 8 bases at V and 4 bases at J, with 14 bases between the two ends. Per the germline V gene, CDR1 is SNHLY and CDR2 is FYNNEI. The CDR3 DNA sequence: TGTGCCAGCGCATTCGGACAGACCACTGAAGCTTTCTTT. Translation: CASAFGQTTEAFF.

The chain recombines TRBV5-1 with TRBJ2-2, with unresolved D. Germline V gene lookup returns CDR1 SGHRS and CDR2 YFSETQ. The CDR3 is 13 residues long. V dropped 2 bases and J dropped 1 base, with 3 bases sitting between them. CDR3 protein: CASSFGNTGELFF. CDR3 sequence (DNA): TGCGCCAGCAGCTTCGGGAACACCGGGGAGCTGTTTTTT.

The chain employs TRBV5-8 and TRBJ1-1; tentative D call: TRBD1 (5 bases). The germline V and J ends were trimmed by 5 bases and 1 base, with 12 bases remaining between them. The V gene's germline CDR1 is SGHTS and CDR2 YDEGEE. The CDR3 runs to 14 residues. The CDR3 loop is CASSPAGPNTEAFF. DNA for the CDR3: TGTGCCAGCAGTCCCGCAGGGCCGAACACTGAAGCTTTCTTT.

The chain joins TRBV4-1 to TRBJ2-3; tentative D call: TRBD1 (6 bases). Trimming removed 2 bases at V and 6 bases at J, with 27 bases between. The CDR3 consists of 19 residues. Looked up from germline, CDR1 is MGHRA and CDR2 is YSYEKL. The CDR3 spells CASSQRGVGGSLSSDTQYF. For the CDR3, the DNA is TGCGCCAGCAGCCAAAGGGGAGTAGGGGGAAGTTTGTCGTCGGATACGCAGTATTTT.